The clone carrying this TCR beta chain was counted between two and nine times. Its antigen is still unknown. TCRdb processed the reads anew with MiXCR; each CDR3 protein has one entry. The sample holds around 750,000 distinct CDR3 sequences; about 31% are singletons and the top ten take roughly an eighth. This entry belongs to a study of T cell repertoires in cytomegalovirus infection. On the study more broadly: Epitope selection comprised recently identified HLA-C-restricted CMV epitopes and well-studied HLA-B-restricted CMV epitopes. Public signatures in TCR beta pointed to CMV infection and matching HLA type.

Germline lookup yields CDR1 MNHEY and CDR2 SVGEGT. Between the trimmed V and J ends, which lost 0 bases and 1 base, there was a span of 12 bases. CDR3 length: 16 residues. General study findings and limits: Dominant in the ex vivo response were TCR beta clonotypes restricted by HLA-C and specific for CMV.

The sample here was cultured CD8+ T cells from PBMCs, taken from culture after CMV antigen stimulation. This rearrangement joins TRBV6-2 or TRBV6-3 to TRBJ2-5; unclear D gene. The sequence was obtained from a human donor in good health (CMV status not recorded). Some clones in this sample may be carry-over from other donors' samples. The CDR3 DNA follows: TGTGCCAGCAGTTACTCGATCCCTTACAGCCAAGAGACCCAGTACTTC. Translated, it gives CASSYSIPYSQETQYF.